This T cell receptor (beta chain) was obtained from a study of T cell changes during pregnancy in multiple sclerosis. V trimming: 6 bases; J trimming: 1 base; junction bases outside the gene matches: 5. CDR3 length: 15 residues. CDR1 is ENHRY and CDR2 is SYGVKD in the germline V gene. TCRdb keeps only in-frame clones here, not all; method: immunoSEQ multiplex PCR. The table has roughly 110,000 clones, about 90% seen once. The receptor's source is a female donor with multiple sclerosis, enrolled in a pregnancy study. J is TRBJ2-7 and V is TRBV10-3; 11 bases align to TRBD2. The sequences come from peripheral blood, collected before pregnancy. The CDR3 DNA reads TGTGCCATCAGGACCGGGACTAGCGGATCCTACGAGCAGTACTTC. Protein product: CAIRTGTSGSYEQYF.